The 18 T cell receptor beta chains in this list originate from one sample, sequenced in a study of long-term antiretroviral therapy in people with HIV. This was the immunoSEQ v3.0 assay at survey level. Some clones are missing from TCRdb's copy, which holds only in-frame ones; the method was immunoSEQ multiplex PCR. The sample has about 35,000 clones; approximately 85% are singletons. The starting material was unsorted PBMCs, obtained 2.2 years after starting antiretroviral therapy. These receptors all stem from a man aged 18 to 29 with HIV.

This clone was counted a single time. The rearrangement joins TRBV14 to TRBJ2-3, with 10 bases matching TRBD2. Germline V gene lookup returns CDR1 SGHDN and CDR2 FVKESK. This CDR3 region has 16 residues. With V trimmed by 4 bases and J by 1 base, 5 bases remained unmatched. Here the CDR3 DNA reads TGTGCCAGCAGCCCTACCGGGACTAGCGGCACAGATACGCAGTATTTT. Residues: CASSPTGTSGTDTQYF.

CDR3 sequence (DNA): TGTGCCAGTAGTATTCGTAGCGGGGGTTACAATGAGCAGTTCTTC. It translates to CASSIRSGGYNEQFF. The chain is built from TRBV19 and TRBJ2-1, with 9 bases lining up with TRBD2. This CDR3 has 15 residues. J gave up 4 bases and V 3 bases, and 4 bases lay outside the gene matches. CDR1 is LNHDA and CDR2 is SQIVND in the germline V gene (reference sequence).

The chain recombines TRBV7-2 with TRBJ2-3; D is ambiguous. The V end lost 5 bases, the J end lost 7 bases, and 13 bases lay between the germline ends. This CDR3 has 13 residues. The germline V gene has CDR1 SGHTA and CDR2 FQGNSA. CDR3 sequence: CASSPGPDYTQYF. In DNA, the CDR3 is TGTGCCAGCAGCCCCGGGCCCGACTATACGCAGTATTTT.

This sequence joins TRBV2 and TRBJ2-1; unclear D gene. The CDR3 has 14 residues. Trimming pared 7 bases from V and 14 bases from J, leaving 24 bases between. CDR1 and CDR2 from the germline V gene are SNHLY and FYNNEI. The CDR3 loop is CASNGAYTTMSKFF. The CDR3 nucleotides read TGTGCCAGCAATGGCGCATATACAACAATGTCTAAGTTCTTC.

The chain has TRBV5-5 and TRBJ1-5, with 9 bases lining up with TRBD1. There are 17 residues in the CDR3. Germline trimming cut 1 base from V and 0 bases from J; bases unmatched to any gene: 5. CDR1 and CDR2 from the germline V gene are SGHKS and YYEKEE (reference sequence). The CDR3 coding sequence is TGTGCCAGCAGCTTGACAGGGGGCAGTCATAGCAATCAGCCCCAGCATTTT. This encodes CASSLTGGSHSNQPQHF. Variable domain in full (rest from reference TRBV5-5 and TRBJ1-5): DAGVTQSPTHLIKTRGQQVTLRCSPISGHKSVSWYQQVLGQGPQFIFQYYEKEERGRGNFPDRFSARQFPNYSSELNVNALLLGDSALYLCASSLTGGSHSNQPQHFGDGTRLSIL.

This chain's CDR3 is CATSPRGESDEQYF. The CDR3 DNA sequence: TGTGCCACCTCACCCAGGGGGGAGTCAGACGAGCAGTACTTC. The chain couples TRBV25-1 to TRBJ2-7; tentative D call: TRBD1 (7 bases). Germline-derived CDR1 and CDR2 are MGHDK and SYGVNS. Between the trimmed V and J ends, which lost 10 bases and 5 bases, there was a span of 21 bases. The CDR3 loop spans 14 amino acids.

This clone was seen once. The V gene is TRBV6-6, the J gene TRBJ2-1; 7 positions agree with TRBD1. CDR3 length: 16 amino acids. CDR1 and CDR2 (germline): MNHNY, SVGAGI (reference sequence). V shed 7 bases and J 2 bases; nucleotides not matched to a gene: 11. The DNA of the CDR3 is TGTGCCAGCACCGAACTTGGGACAGAAACCTACAATGAGCAGTTCTTC. Its translation: CASTELGTETYNEQFF.

This chain links TRBV25-1 with TRBJ2-7; perhaps TRBD1 as D (5 bases). The CDR3 spans 14 residues. CDR1 is MGHDK, CDR2 SYGVNS, per germline. The ends were cut back, 3 bases at V and 0 bases at J, with 9 bases in the middle. DNA for the CDR3: TGTGCCAGCAGTGAGGCGGACACCTCCTACGAGCAGTACTTC. Translated: CASSEADTSYEQYF.

The table lists this clone with a count of one. The V call is TRBV7-2, the J call TRBJ2-1; no definite D call. The V gene lost 4 bases and the J gene lost 5 bases, with 9 bases spanning the gap. The CDR3 runs 13 residues. Germline values: CDR1 SGHTA, CDR2 FQGNSA. The CDR3 coding sequence is TGTGCCAGCAGCTCAGGACCGGACAATGAGCAGTTCTTC. Translation: CASSSGPDNEQFF.

The chain carries TRBV7-8 and TRBJ2-5; D not resolved. Trimming shortened V by 5 bases and J by 1 base, and 11 bases separated the two germline ends. Germline CDR1 reads SGHVS; CDR2 reads FQNEAQ. This CDR3 has 14 amino acids. The CDR3 sequence is CASSPPRTQETQYF. The CDR3, as DNA: TGTGCCAGCAGCCCCCCCAGGACCCAAGAGACCCAGTACTTC.

The chain combines TRBV4-1 with TRBJ1-5; unclear D gene. This CDR3 spans 13 amino acids. V was clipped by 0 bases and J by 7 bases, with 7 bases between them. Germline assignment: CDR1 MGHRA and CDR2 YSYEKL. Written as DNA, the CDR3 is TGCGCCAGCAGCCAAGATACGGAACAGCCCCAGCATTTT. It encodes CASSQDTEQPQHF.

This clone appeared a few times. V gene TRBV2 combines with J gene TRBJ1-1; tentatively, D is TRBD1 (5 bases). Germline V lookup: CDR1 SNHLY, CDR2 FYNNEI. Trimming took 0 bases from V and 6 from J, leaving 14 bases between them. This CDR3 is built from 15 residues. CDR3 in DNA: TGTGCCAGCAGTGAAGCGGCCAGGGTCGAACCTGAAGCTTTCTTT. Translating gives CASSEAARVEPEAFF.

The chain uses TRBV6-6 and TRBJ2-1; the match to TRBD1 covers 9 bases. V was pared by 0 bases and J by 7 bases, with 1 base of the junction left unmatched. The CDR3 totals 14 residues. From germline, CDR1 is MNHNY and CDR2 SVGAGI (reference sequence). The CDR3 spells CASSYSDRGNEQFF. The CDR3 DNA is TGTGCCAGCAGTTACTCGGACAGGGGAAATGAGCAGTTCTTC.

This clone appeared a few times. The rearrangement joins TRBV9 to TRBJ2-1, with no clear D. The V end was cut by 0 bases, the J end by 13 bases, with 11 bases between. Germline V gives CDR1 SGDLS, CDR2 YYNGEE. The CDR3 has 12 amino acids. The CDR3 bases are TGTGCCAGCAGCGTAGAGGCCAAGCCACAGTTCTTC. Encoded protein: CASSVEAKPQFF.

In this sample, this clone turned up once. The chain joins TRBV30 to TRBJ1-1, with D possibly TRBD1 on 6 matching bases. There are 14 residues in the CDR3. The germline V gene has CDR1 GTSNPN and CDR2 SVGIG (reference sequence). V was shortened by 6 bases and J by 4 bases, with 18 bases between the two germline ends. CDR3 region: CACRPTQGATEAFF. DNA for the CDR3: TGTGCCTGCCGACCGACACAGGGAGCCACTGAAGCTTTCTTT. The variable domain in full, completed from reference TRBV30 and TRBJ1-1, reads SQTIHQWPATLVQPVGSPLSLECTVEGTSNPNLYWYRQAAGRGLQLLFYSVGIGQISSEVPQNLSASRPQDRQFILSSKKLLLSDSGFYLCACRPTQGATEAFFGQGTRLTVV.

The CDR3 loop reads CAWSVLETQYF. CDR3 DNA: TGTGCCTGGAGTGTGTTAGAGACCCAGTACTTC. The chain uses TRBV30 and TRBJ2-5; D remains ambiguous. This CDR3 comprises 11 residues. The V end was cut by 0 bases, the J end by 4 bases, with 3 bases between. Germline values: CDR1 GTSNPN, CDR2 SVGIG (reference sequence).

The chain recombines TRBV9 with TRBJ2-2, with D uncertain. The V end was cut by 0 bases, the J end by 1 base, with 7 bases between. CDR3 length: 15 residues. The germline V gene encodes CDR1 SGDLS and CDR2 YYNGEE. The CDR3 loop reads CASSVGRLNTGELFF. CDR3 DNA sequence: TGTGCCAGCAGCGTAGGCAGGCTGAACACCGGGGAGCTGTTTTTT.

The CDR3 coding sequence is TGCACCAGCAGCCAAGGAGGGGGGAGATACGAGCAGTACTTC. It codes for CTSSQGGGRYEQYF. This chain joins TRBV1 and TRBJ2-7. TRBV1 is an annotated pseudogene. The CDR3 consists of 14 residues.